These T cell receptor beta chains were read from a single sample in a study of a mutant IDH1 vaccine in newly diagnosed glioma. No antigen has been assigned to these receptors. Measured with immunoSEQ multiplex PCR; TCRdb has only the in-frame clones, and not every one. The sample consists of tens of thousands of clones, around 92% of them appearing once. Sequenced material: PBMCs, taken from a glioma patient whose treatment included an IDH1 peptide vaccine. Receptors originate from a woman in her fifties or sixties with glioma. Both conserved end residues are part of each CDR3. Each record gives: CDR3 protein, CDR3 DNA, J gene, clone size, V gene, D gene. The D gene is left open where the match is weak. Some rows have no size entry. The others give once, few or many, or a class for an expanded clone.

CASSLGGGQSYEQYF	TGTGCCAGCAGCTTGGGGGGCGGCCAATCCTACGAGCAGTACTTC	TRBJ2-7	-	TRBV5-6	-
CASRVAGVRETQYF	TGTGCCAGCAGAGTAGCGGGAGTAAGGGAGACCCAGTACTTC	TRBJ2-5	-	TRBV6-1	TRBD2
CASSETGGKNIQYF	TGCGCCAGCAGTGAAACAGGGGGCAAAAACATTCAGTACTTC	TRBJ2-4	-	TRBV10-1	TRBD1
CASRANEQFF	TGTGCCAGCAGGGCAAATGAGCAGTTCTTC	TRBJ2-1	once	TRBV2	-
CASTTSRRINEKLFF	TGTGCCAGCACTACCTCTCGGCGAATTAATGAAAAACTGTTTTTT	TRBJ1-4	-	TRBV27	-
CASSDRTGRDTGELFF	TGCGCCAGCAGTGACAGGACAGGCAGGGACACCGGGGAGCTGTTTTTT	TRBJ2-2	-	TRBV10-1	TRBD1
CASSFSGTTNIQYF	TGTGCCAGCAGCTTCTCCGGAACGACCAACATTCAGTACTTC	TRBJ2-4	-	TRBV7-9	-
CATSSTRWKGTNEKLFF	TGTGCCACCAGCAGTACCCGCTGGAAAGGAACTAATGAAAAACTGTTTTTT	TRBJ1-4	-	TRBV15	-
CASSRVGRQGSYNEQFF	TGTGCCAGCAGCCGTGTGGGGCGACAGGGGTCCTACAATGAGCAGTTCTTC	TRBJ2-1	-	TRBV5-4	TRBD1
CAIKGQSQETQYF	TGTGCCATTAAGGGACAGTCCCAAGAGACCCAGTACTTC	TRBJ2-5	-	TRBV10-3	TRBD1
CASSLSGRNTEAFF	TGTGCCAGCAGCTTGTCAGGGAGGAACACTGAAGCTTTCTTT	TRBJ1-1	-	TRBV7-8	-